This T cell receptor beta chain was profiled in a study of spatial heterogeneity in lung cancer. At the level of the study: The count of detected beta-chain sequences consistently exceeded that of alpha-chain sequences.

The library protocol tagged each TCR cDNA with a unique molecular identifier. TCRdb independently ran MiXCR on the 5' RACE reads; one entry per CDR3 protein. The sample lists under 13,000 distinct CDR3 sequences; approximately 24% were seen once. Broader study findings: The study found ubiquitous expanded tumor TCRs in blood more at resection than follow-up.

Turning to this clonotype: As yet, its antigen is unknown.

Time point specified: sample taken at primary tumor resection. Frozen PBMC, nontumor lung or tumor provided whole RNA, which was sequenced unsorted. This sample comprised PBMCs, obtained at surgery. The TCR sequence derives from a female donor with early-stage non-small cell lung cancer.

CDR3 coding DNA: TGTGCCAGCAGCGAGCTCCAAGGCTCCTACAATGAGCAGTTCTTC. Residues: CASSELQGSYNEQFF. The rearrangement joins TRBV9 to TRBJ2-1; D ambiguous. V was shortened by 3 bases and J by 0 bases, with 10 bases between the two germline ends. Germline loops: CDR1 SGDLS, CDR2 YYNGEE. This CDR3 spans 15 amino acids.